Below, one TCR beta chain is given with its context. The antigen it recognizes is unknown. One base away there is no much larger clone; base qualities are not given. This record comes from a study of beta chain features in type 1 diabetes (dated by TCRdb to between 2018 and 2020). Some background on the complete study: Mean age, gender distribution, total cell number and subset yield were not different between patients and healthy donors. A total of around 110,000,000 sorted cells were examined across all samples, and RNA yield correlated strongly with the number of cells per subset. In the study, recently diagnosed type 1 diabetes patients and matched healthy donors were compared on the TCRB repertoires of their sorted circulating CD4+ T cell subsets. Whereas all 30 or so donors provided naive and central memory subsets, regulatory and stem cell-like memory subsets were isolated from just 8 patients and roughly eight healthy donors. Results and caveats for the whole study, not just this receptor: Because cDNA was sequenced instead of genomic DNA, highly expressing activated cells could be over-represented, though the groups showed no difference in activation or CD3 levels. At VDJ recombination sites, type 1 diabetes patients had fewer insertions and more deleted nucleotides, which implies abnormalities in thymic rearrangement. In all four CD4+ subsets, TCRB CDR3 length was moderately but significantly shorter in type 1 diabetes patients. The naive, central memory and regulatory TCRB repertoires appeared to resemble one another more closely among patients than among healthy donors. HLA sub-analyses involved small numbers of individuals, so any influence of HLA type on TCRB rearrangement remained unresolved. PCR may preferentially amplify shorter templates, but because patient and control samples were amplified and corrected together, any resulting skew would affect both groups equally.

The entire amount of isolated RNA was reverse transcribed using the High Capacity cDNA Reverse Transcription Kit, so the sequenced TCRB transcripts were expressed ones. For stem cell-like memory T cell samples, survey-depth immunoSEQ sequencing was used, averaging around 1 million total reads per sample. After sorted cells were lysed in RLT buffer, RNA was extracted with DNase-treated RNeasy Micro or Mini kits, with the choice depending on cell number. Each cell subset was processed on its own to prevent cross-contamination, while patient and healthy donor samples were processed together. TCRB sequences were amplified from cDNA with the immunoSEQ multiplex PCR, producing 87-bp fragments spanning the CDR3 region. Amplicons were sequenced on the Illumina HiSeq platform. From the authors' description of their analysis: Synthetic template baselines were used to correct PCR bias computationally, reads within Hamming distance 2 were collapsed together, and singletons that could not be merged were discarded. Reads were aligned against IMGT so that V, D and J genes, CDR3 length and insertions or deletions at six rearrangement sites could be assigned. Within each subset, clonotype counts were normalized to sorted cell number, after which true diversity and Gini coefficients were computed with the tcR R package. The overlap coefficient, calculated on TCRB nucleotide sequences, was used to measure repertoire sharing. TCRdb provides this immuneACCESS table in a form limited to in-frame rearrangements. Some clones are lacking; in checked studies, under half of them reflect an unresolved V gene, and why the rest are absent is not known. That table furnishes V, J and clone size, whereas the DNA furnished D and trimming. The table for this sample lists roughly 47,000 clones; around 45% of them were counted only once. Together, the top ten hold about 0.13% of the sample.

A single peripheral blood draw of roughly 0.11 L on average was collected from each donor into heparinised tubes. A BD FACSAria II and a panel including CD45RO, CCR7, CD25, CD127, CD95 and CD27 were used to sort naive, central memory, regulatory and stem cell-like memory CD4+ T cells. Purity was above 95% for every sorted population. Right away, PBMCs were isolated by Lymphoprep density gradient centrifugation and were stained directly, with no culture step. So that batch effects would be minimized, each experiment stained and sorted samples in pairs, pairing one healthy donor with one patient. Ends trimmed: V by 6 bases, J by 6 bases; bases unmatched to a gene: 15. Reading the germline V gene gives CDR1 SGHDT and CDR2 YYEEEE. The CDR3 covers 18 residues, taking in both the cysteine and the phenylalanine. Here the CDR3 DNA is all that survives: 54 bases in frame from base 1.

The clonotype comes from a man under 40 with type 1 diabetes. The chain is encoded by TRBV5-6 joined to TRBJ2-2, with TRBD1 matching 12 junction bases. Material: stem cell memory CD4+ T cells from blood. The meaning of the sample's cell subset or site label: stem cell-like memory CD4+ T cells. The CDR3 loop reads CASTLLGTGGDFSGELFF. In nucleotides, the sequence is TGTGCCAGCACTCTACTCGGGACAGGGGGCGATTTCTCCGGGGAGCTGTTTTTT.